The rows below give T cell receptor beta chains drawn from one sample of a study of blood T cell repertoires in COVID-19. Profiled with immunoSEQ multiplex PCR; TCRdb holds only in-frame clones, not every one. The data show approximately 140,000 clones, with roughly 84% seen just once and under 10% held by the top ten. The sequencing input was peripheral blood. These receptors came from a man aged 25 to 40 with COVID-19, enrolled during active disease. Both conserved end residues are part of each CDR3. The order of the fields is J gene, D gene, clone size, V gene, CDR3 DNA, CDR3 protein. A D gene is named only where the DNA matches it firmly. The size entry is marked missing in some rows and otherwise reads once, few, many or a size class.

TRBJ1-2 . . TRBV7-2 TGTGCCAGCAGCTTAGTCAGGGGTAGCTATGGCTACACCTTC CASSLVRGSYGYTF
TRBJ2-3 . . TRBV11-2 TGTGCCAGCAGCGTGGGCGCAGATACGCAGTATTTT CASSVGADTQYF
TRBJ2-7 . . TRBV28 TGTGCCAGCAGCATAACGGCGGGGACCTCCTACGAGCAGTACTTC CASSITAGTSYEQYF
TRBJ1-1 . . TRBV2 TGTGCCAGCAGGGAGGTAATGAACACTGAAGCTTTCTTT CASREVMNTEAFF
TRBJ1-2 . . TRBV27 TGTGCCAGCAGGACCATCGACAGGAATTATGGCTACACCTTC CASRTIDRNYGYTF
TRBJ2-7 . . TRBV10-2 TGCGCCAGCAGTGCGCGCCCTTGGGAGCAGTACTTC CASSARPWEQYF
TRBJ1-5 . once TRBV2 TGTGCCAGCAGTGACGGGAGGGGGGACGGCTATCAGCCCCAGCATTTT CASSDGRGDGYQPQHF
TRBJ2-7 TRBD2 . TRBV11-3 TGTGCCAGCAGCTTTACTAGCGGGTCCTACGAGCAGTACTTC CASSFTSGSYEQYF
TRBJ2-1 TRBD2 . TRBV27 TGTGCCAGCAGTTCCTGGGGACTAGCGGGGGTTAAGGATGAGCAGTTCTTC CASSSWGLAGVKDEQFF
TRBJ2-1 TRBD1 . TRBV28 TGTGCCAGCTCCACCCAGACAGGGGGCCGGAGTGAGCAGTTCTTC CASSTQTGGRSEQFF
TRBJ2-5 TRBD2 . TRBV19 TGTGCCAGTAGTATGGGGACTAGTGTTTCGCAGACCCAGTACTTC CASSMGTSVSQTQYF
TRBJ2-7 . . TRBV10-2 TGCGCCAGCACTCCGGAGGGCCCCCGCGAGCAGTACTTC CASTPEGPREQYF
TRBJ2-3 TRBD2 . TRBV19 TGTGCCAGTACGGCAGAGGTAGCGGGGCAAAATACGCAGTATTTT CASTAEVAGQNTQYF
TRBJ1-1 TRBD1 . TRBV7-9 TGTGCCAGCAGTATTATAGGACAGGGGAACACTGAAGCTTTCTTT CASSIIGQGNTEAFF
TRBJ2-7 . . TRBV7-9 TGTGCCAGCAGCTTAGAAGGGGCCTACGAGCAGTACTTC CASSLEGAYEQYF
TRBJ2-2 TRBD1 . TRBV28 TGTGCCAGCAGGACATGGGACAGGGGAAACACCGGGGAGCTGTTTTTT CASRTWDRGNTGELFF
TRBJ2-5 . . TRBV18 TGTGCCAGCTCACCTACAGAGCAGACCCAGTACTTC CASSPTEQTQYF
TRBJ2-1 TRBD2 . TRBV29-1 TGCAGCGTTGAGGGGGGGTCCTACAATGAGCAGTTCTTC CSVEGGSYNEQFF
TRBJ1-1 TRBD1 . TRBV7-6 TGTGCCAGCAGCCCTTTTGAGGGGGCGAACACTGAAGCTTTCTTT CASSPFEGANTEAFF
TRBJ2-1 TRBD2 . TRBV2 TGTGTCAACTCCGGTCGGGGGAGGGCCTCCTACAATGAGCAGTTCTTC CVNSGRGRASYNEQFF
TRBJ1-2 . few TRBV5-1 TGCGCCAGCAGCACAGGGATGCTTTATGGCTACACCTTC CASSTGMLYGYTF
TRBJ1-1 . . TRBV19 TGTGCCAGTAGTATAGTGGGGGGGGGCACTGAAGCTTTCTTT CASSIVGGGTEAFF
TRBJ1-2 . . TRBV28 TGTGCCAGCAGTTTAAGGACAGAGAACTATGGCTACACCTTC CASSLRTENYGYTF
TRBJ2-7 . . TRBV6-5 TGTGCCAGCAGTTACTCAGGCAGACTGGCAAGGAACGAGCAGTACTTC CASSYSGRLARNEQYF
TRBJ1-4 TRBD1 . TRBV5-1 TGCGCCAGCAGCTTGGGGGGACAGGGAGGTGAAAAACTGTTTTTT CASSLGGQGGEKLFF
TRBJ2-2 . . TRBV10-3 TGTGCCATCGGAACGGGGATTAACACCGGGGAGCTGTTTTTT CAIGTGINTGELFF
TRBJ1-3 TRBD1 . TRBV6-1 TGTGCCAGCAGTGAAGGGACAGGGAGGAACACCATATATTTT CASSEGTGRNTIYF
TRBJ1-5 . few TRBV15 TGTGCCACCAGCAGAGAGGGCAGCAATCAGCCCCAGCATTTT CATSREGSNQPQHF
TRBJ2-2 . . TRBV19 TGTGCCAGTAGTACACCGGTTCTCGGGGAGCTGTTTTTT CASSTPVLGELFF